This T cell receptor (beta chain) was identified during a study of CD8 T cells in ankylosing spondylitis. TCRdb re-called the 5' RACE reads through MiXCR, storing one row per CDR3 protein. The profile shows about 360,000 distinct CDR3 sequences, approximately 15% of them singletons. Germline trimming cut 3 bases from V and 6 bases from J; bases unmatched to any gene: 3. The CDR3 runs 13 residues. Looked up from germline, CDR1 is DFQATT and CDR2 is SNEGSKA (reference sequence). About this clonotype itself: What it binds is not known.

Study-level points and caveats: Among TCR beta sequences, a motif of eight highly homologous variants appeared characteristic of ankylosing spondylitis blood.

The origin of this receptor is a male donor with ankylosing spondylitis or in good health (not recorded which). The sample consisted of blood, either unsorted or a sorted T cell fraction (not recorded which). V usage is TRBV20-1 and J usage is TRBJ2-2, with 8 positions matching TRBD2. The CDR3 loop is CSASGRASGELFF. CDR3 DNA sequence: TGCAGTGCTAGCGGGAGGGCATCCGGGGAGCTGTTTTTT.